These 18 T cell receptor beta chains were sequenced from one sample in a study of cytomegalovirus exposure and HLA in healthy donors (dated by TCRdb to 2015 to 2018). The receptor library was made with the immunoSEQ multiplex PCR assay. The multiplex PCR relied on a mix of 60 forward primers for TCR Vbeta segments and 13 reverse primers for TCR Jbeta segments. The clones in this table, taken by TCRdb from immuneACCESS, are in-frame only. Not every clone is retained; where verified, under half of the shortfall comes from an unresolved V gene, and the cause of the rest is unknown. The sample table records approximately 220,000 clones; around 83% of these occur just once. The ten largest clones represent approximately 1.5% of the sample. Sequencing was done on a sample of PBMCs. The receptors shown here come from a girl aged 5-17 years in good health and CMV-seronegative.

The chain joins TRBV27 to TRBJ2-5, with D possibly TRBD2 on 5 matching bases. Looked up from germline, CDR1 is MNHEY and CDR2 is SMNVEV (reference sequence). The CDR3 runs to 13 residues. With 5 bases removed from V and 5 bases from J, the gap between germline ends came to 12 bases. The CDR3 loop is CASSPPPGETQYF. The CDR3 DNA reads as TGTGCCAGCAGTCCCCCACCGGGGGAGACCCAGTACTTC.

This chain connects TRBV5-1 to TRBJ2-3, with TRBD2 identical over 9 bases. With 0 bases clipped from V and 9 bases from J, the junction kept 8 bases outside the gene matches. Per the germline V gene, CDR1 is SGHRS and CDR2 is YFSETQ. The CDR3 consists of 15 residues. The CDR3 here is CASSLGLAGEGTQYF. The CDR3 DNA sequence: TGCGCCAGCAGCTTGGGTTTAGCGGGAGAAGGAACGCAGTATTTT.

The V call is TRBV19, the J call TRBJ2-1; 13 nucleotides line up with TRBD2. CDR1 is LNHDA and CDR2 is SQIVND in the germline V gene (reference sequence). J was trimmed by 16 bases and V by 2 bases; bases with no gene match: 8. The CDR3 extends over 14 amino acids. The DNA of the CDR3 is TGTGCCAGTAGTATAAACAGACTAGCGGGAGGAGAATTCTTC. Translated: CASSINRLAGGEFF.

This chain joins TRBV5-6 and TRBJ1-2; 10 nucleotides align to TRBD1. The ends lost 1 base at V and 8 bases at J; junction bases unmatched: 8. Germline CDR1 is SGHDT and CDR2 is YYEEEE. CDR3 length: 15 residues. The CDR3 region is CASSLPGQGIRGYTF. CDR3 DNA sequence: TGTGCCAGCAGCTTGCCGGGACAGGGGATAAGAGGCTACACCTTC.

This chain connects TRBV4-1 to TRBJ1-1; D remains ambiguous. CDR1 is MGHRA and CDR2 is YSYEKL in the germline V gene. With 5 bases removed from V and 1 base from J, the gap between germline ends came to 11 bases. CDR3 length: 14 residues. The CDR3 sequence is CASSKTGPNTEAFF. In DNA, the CDR3 is TGCGCCAGCAGCAAAACTGGGCCGAACACTGAAGCTTTCTTT.

This clone was found a few times. V and J are TRBV5-6 and TRBJ2-6; D ambiguous. The germline V gene encodes CDR1 SGHDT and CDR2 YYEEEE. There are 15 residues in the CDR3. V was cut by 3 bases and J by 0 bases, with 7 bases left in between. The CDR3 sequence is CASSSLGSGANVLTF. DNA for the CDR3: TGTGCCAGCAGCTCCCTCGGCTCTGGGGCCAACGTCCTGACTTTC.

This chain connects TRBV7-9 to TRBJ1-2; possibly TRBD1 for D (6 bases). The CDR3 extends over 13 amino acids. V was clipped by 1 base and J by 4 bases, with 7 bases between them. Looked up from germline, CDR1 is SEHNR and CDR2 is FQNEAQ (reference sequence). Here the CDR3 DNA reads TGTGCCAGCAGCTTAGGGACAGTCTATGGCTACACCTTC. Protein: CASSLGTVYGYTF.

This chain links TRBV15 with TRBJ1-2; tentative D call: TRBD1 (6 bases). V was clipped by 1 base and J by 5 bases, with 11 bases between them. The CDR3 spans 14 residues. Germline V CDR1 and CDR2: LNHNV, YYDKDF (reference sequence). CDR3 sequence (DNA): TGTGCCACCAGCAGAGGACAGGTGGGGTATGGCTACACCTTC. This codes for CATSRGQVGYGYTF.

The CDR3 region has the DNA TGTGCCAGCAGCGTCGGGTCAGCGGATGATCAGCCCCAGCATTTT. Protein sequence: CASSVGSADDQPQHF. The chain uses TRBV9 and TRBJ1-5, with D unclear. The ends were cut back, 2 bases at V and 5 bases at J, with 14 bases in the middle. The CDR3 has 15 residues. In germline, CDR1 is SGDLS, CDR2 YYNGEE.

The rearrangement joins TRBV7-6 to TRBJ1-1, with 8 nucleotides matching TRBD1. Looked up from germline, CDR1 is SGHVS and CDR2 is FNYEAQ. This CDR3 has 15 residues. V shed 10 bases and J 0 bases; nucleotides not matched to a gene: 10. The CDR3 loop reads CAKTYRGIMNTEAFF. For the CDR3, the DNA is TGTGCCAAAACCTACAGGGGGATAATGAACACTGAAGCTTTCTTT.

This chain uses TRBV20-1 with TRBJ2-7; D remains unclear. This CDR3 contains 11 residues. Germline loops: CDR1 DFQATT, CDR2 SNEGSKA (reference sequence). Trimming stripped 7 bases from V and 6 bases from J, with 13 bases between. As DNA, the CDR3 is TGCAGTGTAGGCGGAGAGAGCGAGCAGTACTTC. It specifies CSVGGESEQYF.

The sample holds a few counts of this clone. CDR3 loop: CASRRDREAFF. CDR3 bases: TGTGCCAGTCGGCGGGACAGGGAAGCTTTCTTT. This chain joins TRBV19 and TRBJ1-1; 8 bases are shared with TRBD1. Germline V gene sequence: CDR1 LNHDA, CDR2 SQIVND (reference sequence). The CDR3 contains 11 residues. Trimming removed 8 bases from V and 8 bases from J; junction bases left unmatched: 4.

The J gene is TRBJ2-7, the V gene TRBV4-3; D is possibly TRBD1 (6 bases). This CDR3 has 15 amino acids. Germline-derived CDR1 and CDR2 are LGHNA and YSLEER. V shed 1 base and J shed 7 bases, with 17 bases lying between them. For the CDR3, the DNA is TGCGCCAGCAGCCAAGGAGTTCAGGGGATGGGGGAGCAGTACTTC. Residues: CASSQGVQGMGEQYF.

The V and J genes are TRBV27 and TRBJ2-7; 10 nucleotides match TRBD1. V lost 6 bases and J lost 6; bases outside the gene matches: 14. Per the germline V gene, CDR1 is MNHEY and CDR2 is SMNVEV (reference sequence). This CDR3 has 16 amino acids. The CDR3 protein is CASRWTGGYHSTEQYF. As DNA, the CDR3 is TGTGCCAGCAGGTGGACAGGGGGTTACCACTCGACCGAGCAGTACTTC.

The V call is TRBV7-9, the J call TRBJ1-6; unclear D gene. V dropped 5 bases and J dropped 7 bases, with 18 bases sitting between them. The germline V gene encodes CDR1 SEHNR and CDR2 FQNEAQ (reference sequence). The CDR3 totals 16 residues. CDR3 nucleotide sequence: TGTGCCAGCAGCCCTCCTAGGTCCCGAAACAATTCACCCCTCCACTTT. Residues: CASSPPRSRNNSPLHF.

V usage is TRBV5-1 and J usage is TRBJ2-1; 13 bases align to TRBD2. Per the germline V gene, CDR1 is SGHRS and CDR2 is YFSETQ. The CDR3 length is 15 residues. Unmatched junction bases numbered 2, after V lost 1 base and J lost 7 bases. The CDR3 nucleotides read TGCGCCAGCAGCTTGTCGGGACTAGCGGGGAATGAGCAGTTCTTC. Protein product: CASSLSGLAGNEQFF.

The chain has TRBV11-2 and TRBJ1-1; 10 bases are shared with TRBD1. Germline trimming cut 8 bases from V and 2 bases from J; bases unmatched to any gene: 11. Per germline, CDR1 SGHAT and CDR2 FQNNGV. The CDR3 length is 16 residues. CDR3 sequence (DNA): TGTGCCAGCGGAGACAGGGGGCGTCCGCCTAACACTGAAGCTTTCTTT. This translates into CASGDRGRPPNTEAFF.

Note on this clone: The junction differs from germline at one of its ends, possibly a read error. CDR3 region: CSSSHFTYEQYF. The CDR3 bases are TGTTCCAGCAGCCACTTTACCTACGAGCAGTACTTC. This chain links TRBV7-9 with TRBJ2-7; the D is unclear. Germline-derived CDR1 and CDR2 are SEHNR and FQNEAQ (reference sequence). The CDR3 consists of 12 residues.